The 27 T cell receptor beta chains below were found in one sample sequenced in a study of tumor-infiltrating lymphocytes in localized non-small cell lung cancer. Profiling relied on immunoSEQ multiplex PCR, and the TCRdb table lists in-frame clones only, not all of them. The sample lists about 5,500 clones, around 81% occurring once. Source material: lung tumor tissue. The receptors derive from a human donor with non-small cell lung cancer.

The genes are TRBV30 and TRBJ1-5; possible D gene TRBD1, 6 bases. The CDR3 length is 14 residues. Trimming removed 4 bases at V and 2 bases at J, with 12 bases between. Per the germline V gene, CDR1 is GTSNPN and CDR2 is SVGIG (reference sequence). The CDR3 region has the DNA TGTGCCTGGACCAGGGGTCTGGGCAATCAGCCCCAGCATTTT. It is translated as CAWTRGLGNQPQHF.

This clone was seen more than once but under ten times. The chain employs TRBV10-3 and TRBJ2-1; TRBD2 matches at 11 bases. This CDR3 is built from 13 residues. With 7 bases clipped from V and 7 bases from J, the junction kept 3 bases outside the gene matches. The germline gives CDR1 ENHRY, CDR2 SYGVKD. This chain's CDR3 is CAITASGRNEQFF. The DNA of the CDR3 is TGTGCCATCACGGCTAGCGGGAGGAATGAGCAGTTCTTC.

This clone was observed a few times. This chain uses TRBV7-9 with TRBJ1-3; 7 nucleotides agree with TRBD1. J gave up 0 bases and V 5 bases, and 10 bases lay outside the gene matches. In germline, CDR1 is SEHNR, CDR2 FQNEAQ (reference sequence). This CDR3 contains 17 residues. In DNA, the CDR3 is TGTGCCAGCAGCCGCCGGGACAGCCCCGACTCTGGAAACACCATATATTTT. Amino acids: CASSRRDSPDSGNTIYF.

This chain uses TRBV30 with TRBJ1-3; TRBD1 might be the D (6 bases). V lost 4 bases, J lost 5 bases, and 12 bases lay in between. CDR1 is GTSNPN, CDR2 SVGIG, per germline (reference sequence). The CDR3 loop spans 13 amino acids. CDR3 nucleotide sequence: TGTGCCTGGAATAGGGGGGAGAGAAACACCATATATTTT. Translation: CAWNRGERNTIYF.

The chain's CDR3 is CATQGQGENTIYF. The CDR3 DNA sequence: TGTGCCACACAGGGACAGGGTGAAAACACCATATATTTT. The chain uses TRBV10-3 and TRBJ1-3; TRBD1 agrees at 9 bases. There are 13 residues in the CDR3. The germline CDR1 and CDR2 sequences are ENHRY and SYGVKD. V lost 10 bases to trimming and J lost 6 bases; unmatched junction nucleotides: 7.

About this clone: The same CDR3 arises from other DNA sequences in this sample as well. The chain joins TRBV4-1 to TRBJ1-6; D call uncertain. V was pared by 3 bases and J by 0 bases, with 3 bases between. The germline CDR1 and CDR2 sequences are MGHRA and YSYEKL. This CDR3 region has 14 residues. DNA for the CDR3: TGCGCCAGCAGCCAGAGCTCCTATAATTCACCCCTCCACTTT. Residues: CASSQSSYNSPLHF.

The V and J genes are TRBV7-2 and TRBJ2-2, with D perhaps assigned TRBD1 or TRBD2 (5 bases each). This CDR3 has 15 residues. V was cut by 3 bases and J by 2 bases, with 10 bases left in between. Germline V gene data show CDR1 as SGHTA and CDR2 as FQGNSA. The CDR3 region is CASSFGTVNTGELFF. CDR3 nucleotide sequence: TGTGCCAGCAGCTTCGGGACCGTTAACACCGGGGAGCTGTTTTTT.

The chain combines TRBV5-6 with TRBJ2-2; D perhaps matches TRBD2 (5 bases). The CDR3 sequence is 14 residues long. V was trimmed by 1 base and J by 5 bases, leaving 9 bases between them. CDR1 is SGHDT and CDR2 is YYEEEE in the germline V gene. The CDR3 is CASSLLEGTGELFF. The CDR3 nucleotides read TGTGCCAGCAGCTTGCTAGAGGGAACCGGGGAGCTGTTTTTT.

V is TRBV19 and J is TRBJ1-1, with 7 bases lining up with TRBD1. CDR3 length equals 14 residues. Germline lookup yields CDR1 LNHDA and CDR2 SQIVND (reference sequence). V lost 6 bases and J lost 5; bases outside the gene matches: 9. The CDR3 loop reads CASRPTGRITEAFF. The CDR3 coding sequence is TGTGCCAGTAGACCGACAGGGCGTATTACTGAAGCTTTCTTT.

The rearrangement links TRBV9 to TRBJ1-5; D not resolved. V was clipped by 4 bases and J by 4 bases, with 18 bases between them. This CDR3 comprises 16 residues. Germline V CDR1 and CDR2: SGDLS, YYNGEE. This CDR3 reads CASSPIRTGINQPQHF. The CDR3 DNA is TGTGCCAGCAGCCCGATCCGCACGGGGATTAATCAGCCCCAGCATTTT.

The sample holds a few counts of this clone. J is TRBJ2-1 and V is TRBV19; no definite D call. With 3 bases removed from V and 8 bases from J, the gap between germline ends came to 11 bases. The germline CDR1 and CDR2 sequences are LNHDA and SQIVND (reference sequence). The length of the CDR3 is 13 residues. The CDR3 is CASSMRSSDEQFF. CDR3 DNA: TGTGCCAGTAGTATGAGATCCAGTGATGAGCAGTTCTTC.

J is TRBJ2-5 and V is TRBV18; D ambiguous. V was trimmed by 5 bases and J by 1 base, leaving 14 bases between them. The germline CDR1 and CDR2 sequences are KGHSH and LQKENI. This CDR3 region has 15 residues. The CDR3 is CASSILQRPQETQYF. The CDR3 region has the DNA TGTGCCAGCTCAATCCTTCAGAGGCCCCAAGAGACCCAGTACTTC.

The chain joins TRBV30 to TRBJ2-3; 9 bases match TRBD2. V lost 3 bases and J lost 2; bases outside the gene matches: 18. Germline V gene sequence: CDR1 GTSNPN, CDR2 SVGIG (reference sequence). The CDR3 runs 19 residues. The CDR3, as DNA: TGTGCCTGGAGGATTGACCCGCTAGCGGGGTACCTTTCCACAGATACGCAGTATTTT. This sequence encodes CAWRIDPLAGYLSTDTQYF.

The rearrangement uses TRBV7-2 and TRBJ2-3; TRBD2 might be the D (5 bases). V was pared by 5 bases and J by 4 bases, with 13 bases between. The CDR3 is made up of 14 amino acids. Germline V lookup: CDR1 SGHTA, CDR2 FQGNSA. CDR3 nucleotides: TGTGCCAGCAGCCCCGGGAACGGGTCAGATACGCAGTATTTT. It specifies CASSPGNGSDTQYF.

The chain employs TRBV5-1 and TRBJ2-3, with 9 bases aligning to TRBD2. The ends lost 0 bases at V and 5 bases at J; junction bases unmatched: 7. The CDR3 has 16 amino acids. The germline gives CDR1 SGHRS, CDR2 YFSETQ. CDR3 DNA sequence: TGCGCCAGCAGCTTGGCTCTGGGAGCGGGAGGAGATACGCAGTATTTT. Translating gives CASSLALGAGGDTQYF.

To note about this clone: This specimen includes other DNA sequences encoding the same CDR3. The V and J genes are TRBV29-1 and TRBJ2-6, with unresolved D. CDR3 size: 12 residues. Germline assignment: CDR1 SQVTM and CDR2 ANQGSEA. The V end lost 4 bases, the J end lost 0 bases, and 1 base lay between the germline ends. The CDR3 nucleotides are TGCAGCGTTGTCTCTGGGGCCAACGTCCTGACTTTC. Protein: CSVVSGANVLTF.

CDR3 sequence reads: CASSPPGPSTDTQYF. DNA of the CDR3: TGTGCCAGCTCACCTCCCGGGCCTTCCACAGATACGCAGTATTTT. The V call is TRBV18, the J call TRBJ2-3, with no clear D. The CDR3 has 15 amino acids. Per the germline V gene, CDR1 is KGHSH and CDR2 is LQKENI. Trimming cost V 3 bases and J 2 bases, with 12 bases left between them. The full variable domain, completed using reference TRBV18 and TRBJ2-3, is NAGVMQNPRHLVRRRGQEARLRCSPMKGHSHVYWYRQLPEEGLKFMVYLQKENIIDESGMPKERFSAEFPKEGPSILRIQQVVRGDSAAYFCASSPPGPSTDTQYFGPGTRLTVL.

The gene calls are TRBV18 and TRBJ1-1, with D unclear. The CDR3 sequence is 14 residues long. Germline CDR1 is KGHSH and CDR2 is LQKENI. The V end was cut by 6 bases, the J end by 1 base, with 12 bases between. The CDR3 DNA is TGTGCCAGCTCCCAGGAGAGCACGAACACTGAAGCTTTCTTT. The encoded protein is CASSQESTNTEAFF.

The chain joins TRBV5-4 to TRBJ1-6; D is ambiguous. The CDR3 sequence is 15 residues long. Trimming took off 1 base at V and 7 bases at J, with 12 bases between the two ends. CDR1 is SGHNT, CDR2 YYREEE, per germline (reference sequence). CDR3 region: CASSLTSVGNSPLHF. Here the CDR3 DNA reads TGTGCCAGCAGCTTGACCAGTGTTGGGAATTCACCCCTCCACTTT.

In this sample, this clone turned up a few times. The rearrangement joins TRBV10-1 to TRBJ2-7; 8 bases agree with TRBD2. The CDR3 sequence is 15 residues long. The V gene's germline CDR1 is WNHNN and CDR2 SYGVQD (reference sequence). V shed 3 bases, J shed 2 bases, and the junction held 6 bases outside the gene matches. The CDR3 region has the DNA TGCGCCAGCAGTGAAGAGCGGGGGCCCACCTACGAGCAGTACTTC. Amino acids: CASSEERGPTYEQYF.

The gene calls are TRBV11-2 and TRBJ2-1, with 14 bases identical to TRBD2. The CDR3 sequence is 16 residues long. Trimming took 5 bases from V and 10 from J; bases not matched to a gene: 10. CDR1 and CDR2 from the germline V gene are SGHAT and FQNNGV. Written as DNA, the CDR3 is TGTGCCAGCAGCGGATCGGGACTAGCGGGAGTGGGAGAGCAGTTCTTC. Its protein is CASSGSGLAGVGEQFF.

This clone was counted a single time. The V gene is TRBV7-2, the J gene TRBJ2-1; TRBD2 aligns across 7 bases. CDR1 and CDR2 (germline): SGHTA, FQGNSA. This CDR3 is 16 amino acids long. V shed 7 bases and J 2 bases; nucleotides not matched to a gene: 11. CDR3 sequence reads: CASTFGGVKTYNEQFF. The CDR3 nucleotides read TGTGCCAGCACGTTTGGGGGGGTTAAAACCTACAATGAGCAGTTCTTC.

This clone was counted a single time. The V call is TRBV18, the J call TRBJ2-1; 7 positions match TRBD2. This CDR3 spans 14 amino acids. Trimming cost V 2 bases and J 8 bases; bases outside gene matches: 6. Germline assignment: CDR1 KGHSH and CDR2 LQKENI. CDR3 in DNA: TGTGCCAGCTCACCAATCTTAGGGAGGGATGAGCAGTTCTTC. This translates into CASSPILGRDEQFF.

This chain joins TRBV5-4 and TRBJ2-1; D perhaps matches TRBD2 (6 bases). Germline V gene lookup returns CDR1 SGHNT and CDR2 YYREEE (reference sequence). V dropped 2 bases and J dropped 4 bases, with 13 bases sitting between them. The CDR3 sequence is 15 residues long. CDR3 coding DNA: TGTGCCAGCAGCTTAAAGCTTGGGGGGTACAATGAGCAGTTCTTC. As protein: CASSLKLGGYNEQFF.

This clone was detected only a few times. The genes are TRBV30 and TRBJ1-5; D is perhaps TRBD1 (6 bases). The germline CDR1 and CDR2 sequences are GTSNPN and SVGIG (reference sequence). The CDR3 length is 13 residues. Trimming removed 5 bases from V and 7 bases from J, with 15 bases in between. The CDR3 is CAWGTGSRQPQHF. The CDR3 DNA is TGTGCCTGGGGCACAGGGTCGAGGCAGCCCCAGCATTTT.

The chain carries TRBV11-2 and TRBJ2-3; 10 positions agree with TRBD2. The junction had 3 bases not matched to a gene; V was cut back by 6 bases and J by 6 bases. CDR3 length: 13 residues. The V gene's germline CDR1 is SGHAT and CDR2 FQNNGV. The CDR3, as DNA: TGTGCCAGCAGGTTGACTAGCGGGGATACGCAGTATTTT. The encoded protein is CASRLTSGDTQYF. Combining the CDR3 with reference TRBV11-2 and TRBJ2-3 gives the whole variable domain EAGVAQSPRYKIIEKRQSVAFWCNPISGHATLYWYQQILGQGPKLLIQFQNNGVVDDSQLPKDRFSAERLKGVDSTLKIQPAKLEDSAVYLCASRLTSGDTQYFGPGTRLTVL.

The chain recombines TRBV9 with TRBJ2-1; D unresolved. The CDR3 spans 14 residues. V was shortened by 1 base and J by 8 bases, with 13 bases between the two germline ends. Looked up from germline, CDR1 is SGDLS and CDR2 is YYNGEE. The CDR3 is CASSVMSIRDEQFF. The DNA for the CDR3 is TGTGCCAGCAGCGTAATGTCCATACGCGATGAGCAGTTCTTC.